This T cell receptor beta chain is from a study of blood T cell repertoires in COVID-19. Sequenced by immunoSEQ multiplex PCR; TCRdb stores in-frame clones only, minus some. The sample has some 230,000 clones, just under 85% seen once. The clonotype was recovered from a man aged 40-50 years who had recovered from COVID-19. Material for sequencing was PBMCs or T cells enriched from blood (not recorded which).

The CDR3 nucleotides read TGTGCCAGCAGTTTCGACAGAGCTAACTATGGCTACACCTTC. Translating it yields CASSFDRANYGYTF. V gene TRBV5-4 combines with J gene TRBJ1-2, with a tentative D call TRBD1 (5 bases). Germline CDR1 SGHNT, CDR2 YYREEE (reference sequence). The CDR3 extends over 14 amino acids. V lost 5 bases and J lost 0, with 11 bases in between.